The sequence of this T cell receptor beta chain was determined in a study of blood T cell repertoires in COVID-19. Study-level information: Acute and convalescent COVID-19 specimens originated in the United States, Italy and Spain. T cells, B-cell-depleted T cells, or PBMCs supplied cDNA or gDNA.

Authors' data handling: Reference gene primers were amplified, and this amplification served to estimate nucleated cell counts. Sequencing used immunoSEQ multiplex PCR; TCRdb keeps in-frame clones, though not all of them. Clone size and V and J calls were adopted from that table, with D and trimming inferred from the DNA. This sample yields approximately 33,000 clones, of which around 80% are seen a single time; 16% belongs to the top ten. This CDR3 region has 12 residues. V dropped 5 bases and J dropped 5 bases, with 9 bases sitting between them. CDR1 is SEHNR, CDR2 FQNEAQ, per germline (reference sequence).

What was sequenced was peripheral blood. The receptor was derived from a man between 65 and 85 years old with acute or convalescent COVID-19. The rearrangement joins TRBV7-9 to TRBJ1-1; D is ambiguous. The CDR3 loop reads CASSKISTEAFF. The CDR3 DNA follows: TGTGCCAGCAGCAAGATCAGTACTGAAGCTTTCTTT.